What follows are 4 T cell receptor beta chains derived from one specimen sequenced in a study of PD-1 blockade in mismatch repair-deficient tumors. Measured with immunoSEQ multiplex PCR; TCRdb has only the in-frame clones, and not every one. The sample gives around 3,500 clones, around 81% of which show up once; 7.4% is in the top ten. Specified time point: archival surgical resection tumor tissue. Here the sequenced sample was primary tumor tissue, taken from a patient treated with pembrolizumab. The receptors derive from an adult with mismatch repair-deficient cancer.

CDR3 nucleotide sequence: TGCGCCAGCAGCTTGAGGGGCGGGAGCACCTACAATGAGCAGTTCTTC. This codes for CASSLRGGSTYNEQFF. The chain uses TRBV5-1 and TRBJ2-1; 7 positions agree with TRBD2. Per germline, CDR1 SGHRS and CDR2 YFSETQ. The V gene end was trimmed by 1 base and the J gene end by 2 bases; junction bases not matched to a gene: 6. CDR3 length: 16 amino acids.

J is TRBJ1-1 and V is TRBV30, with 9 bases identical to TRBD1. Germline lookup yields CDR1 GTSNPN and CDR2 SVGIG (reference sequence). The CDR3 loop spans 14 amino acids. The trim removed 3 bases at V and 2 bases at J, leaving 4 bases unmatched. CDR3: CAWRQQGANTEAFF. CDR3 in DNA: TGTGCCTGGAGGCAACAGGGGGCAAACACTGAAGCTTTCTTT.

The chain carries TRBV21-1 and TRBJ2-7; whether TRBD1, the table's D call, matches the DNA was not checked. TRBV21-1 is flagged as a pseudogene. The CDR3 sequence is 18 residues long. CDR3 nucleotides: TGTGCCAGCAGCAAAGCCCGGCGTAGGGGGCGAAAGTCGAGCGAGCAGTACTTC. Translation gives CASSKARRRGRKSSEQYF.

V and J are TRBV28 and TRBJ2-3; 7 bases fit TRBD2. Per germline, CDR1 MDHEN and CDR2 SYDVKM. The CDR3 has 16 amino acids. The J segment lost 4 bases and the V segment lost 3 bases, leaving 10 bases of the junction unmatched. The CDR3 coding sequence is TGTGCCAGCAGTTTCCATCCCGGGGGGTGGGCAGATACGCAGTATTTT. Translation gives CASSFHPGGWADTQYF.